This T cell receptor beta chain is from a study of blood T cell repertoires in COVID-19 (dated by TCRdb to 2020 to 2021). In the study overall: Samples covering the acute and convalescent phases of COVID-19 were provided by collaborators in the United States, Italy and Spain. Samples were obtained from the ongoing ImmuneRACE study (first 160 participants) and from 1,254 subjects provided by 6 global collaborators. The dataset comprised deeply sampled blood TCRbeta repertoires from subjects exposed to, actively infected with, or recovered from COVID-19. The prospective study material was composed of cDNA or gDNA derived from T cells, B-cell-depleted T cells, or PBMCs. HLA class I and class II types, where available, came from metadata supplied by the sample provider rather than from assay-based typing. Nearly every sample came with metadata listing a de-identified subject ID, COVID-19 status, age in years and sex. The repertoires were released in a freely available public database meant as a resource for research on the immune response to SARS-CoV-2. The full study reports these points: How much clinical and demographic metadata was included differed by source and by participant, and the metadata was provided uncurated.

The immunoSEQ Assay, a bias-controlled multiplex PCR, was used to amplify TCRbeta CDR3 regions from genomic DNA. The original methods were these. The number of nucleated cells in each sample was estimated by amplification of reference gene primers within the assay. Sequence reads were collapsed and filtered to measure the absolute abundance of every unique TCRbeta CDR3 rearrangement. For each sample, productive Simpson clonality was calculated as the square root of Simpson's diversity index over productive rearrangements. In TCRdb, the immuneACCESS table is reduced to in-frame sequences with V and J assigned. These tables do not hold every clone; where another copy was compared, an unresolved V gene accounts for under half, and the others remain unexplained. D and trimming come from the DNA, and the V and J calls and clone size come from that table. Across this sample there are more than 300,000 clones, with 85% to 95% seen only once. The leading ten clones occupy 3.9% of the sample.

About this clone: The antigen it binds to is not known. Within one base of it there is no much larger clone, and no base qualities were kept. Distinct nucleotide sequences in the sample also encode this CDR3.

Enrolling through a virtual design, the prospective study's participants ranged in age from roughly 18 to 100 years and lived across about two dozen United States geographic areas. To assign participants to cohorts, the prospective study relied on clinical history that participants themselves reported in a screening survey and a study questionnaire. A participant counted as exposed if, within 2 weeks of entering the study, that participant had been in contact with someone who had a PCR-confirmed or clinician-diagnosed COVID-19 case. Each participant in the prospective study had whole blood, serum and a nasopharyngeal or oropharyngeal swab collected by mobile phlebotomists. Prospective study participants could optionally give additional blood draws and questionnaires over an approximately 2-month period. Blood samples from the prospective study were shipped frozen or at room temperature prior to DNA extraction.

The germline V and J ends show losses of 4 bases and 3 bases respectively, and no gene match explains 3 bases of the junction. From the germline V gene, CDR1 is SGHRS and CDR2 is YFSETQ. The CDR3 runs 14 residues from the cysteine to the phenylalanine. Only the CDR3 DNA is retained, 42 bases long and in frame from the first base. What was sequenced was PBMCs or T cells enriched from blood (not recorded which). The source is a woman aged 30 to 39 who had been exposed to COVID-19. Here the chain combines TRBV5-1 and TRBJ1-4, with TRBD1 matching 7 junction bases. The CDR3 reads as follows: CASSPGQPNEKLFF. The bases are TGCGCCAGCAGCCCGGGACAGCCTAATGAAAAACTGTTTTTT.